This TCR beta chain originates from a study of PD-1 blockade in classical Hodgkin lymphoma. General study findings and limits: Diversity in CD4+ TCRs, unlike that measured in CD8+ TCRs, had risen significantly by C4D1. Complete responders showed a baseline diversity that resembled the diversity of newly diagnosed patients. A reduction in baseline TCR diversity was reportedly seen in newly diagnosed patients relative to healthy donors.

Germline CDR1 MNHEY, CDR2 SMNVEV (reference sequence). This CDR3 comprises 15 residues. Trimming shortened V by 2 bases and J by 0 bases, and 10 bases separated the two germline ends. In regard to this clone: What it recognizes is unknown.

Profiled with immunoSEQ multiplex PCR; TCRdb holds only in-frame clones, not every one. The data hold 9,000 to 13,000 clones, with approximately 74% observed a single time. Time point in this sample: cycle 4 day 1 (C4D1), after less than seven weeks of nivolumab. After autologous stem cell transplantation all patients relapsed, and prior brentuximab vedotin exposure differed between cohorts. Thawed PBMCs yielded CD4+ T cells through magnetic negative selection. This chain joins TRBV27 and TRBJ1-1; no definite D call. This material consisted of CD4+ T cells from blood, taken before the fourth cycle of nivolumab. The receptor's source is a human donor with classical Hodgkin lymphoma. DNA for the CDR3: TGTGCCAGCAGTTTAACTCCGAATTTGAACACTGAAGCTTTCTTT. This encodes CASSLTPNLNTEAFF.